Listed here are 28 T cell receptor beta chains from one sample, sequenced in a study of T cell responses to AZD1222 COVID-19 vaccine. Data came from immunoSEQ multiplex PCR; TCRdb stores just in-frame clones and leaves some out. The table records about 63,000 clones, over 75% of them present only once. The input for sequencing was peripheral blood, taken on day 0 of AZD1222 vaccination. Receptors were obtained from an adult in good health.

The rearrangement uses TRBV6-5 and TRBJ1-2, with TRBD1 identical over 9 bases. CDR3 size: 15 residues. Trimming took 8 bases from V and 2 from J; bases not matched to a gene: 9. CDR1 is MNHEY and CDR2 is SVGAGI in the germline V gene. DNA of the CDR3: TGTGCCAGCCAGGGGACAGGGATTTCCAACTATGGCTACACCTTC. This gives the protein CASQGTGISNYGYTF.

This clone was found once. This chain links TRBV9 with TRBJ1-1; D is uncertain. The length of the CDR3 is 14 residues. V lost 0 bases and J lost 1, with 7 bases in between. Germline lookup yields CDR1 SGDLS and CDR2 YYNGEE. The CDR3 DNA sequence: TGTGCCAGCAGCGTAGCGGCAGCGAACACTGAAGCTTTCTTT. It codes for CASSVAAANTEAFF.

This chain joins TRBV30 and TRBJ2-5, with 8 nucleotides matching TRBD2. Looked up from germline, CDR1 is GTSNPN and CDR2 is SVGIG (reference sequence). The length of the CDR3 is 14 residues. J gave up 4 bases and V 1 base, and 5 bases lay outside the gene matches. CDR3 region: CAWSGLALRETQYF. DNA for the CDR3: TGTGCCTGGAGTGGACTAGCGTTACGAGAGACCCAGTACTTC.

The chain combines TRBV30 with TRBJ1-1, with a possible D match to TRBD1 (6 bases). CDR3 length: 16 amino acids. Trimming took off 5 bases at V and 0 bases at J, with 19 bases between the two ends. The germline CDR1 and CDR2 sequences are GTSNPN and SVGIG (reference sequence). CDR3 amino acids: CAWDLDGTPMNTEAFF. DNA for the CDR3: TGTGCCTGGGATCTCGACGGGACACCCATGAACACTGAAGCTTTCTTT.

The J gene is TRBJ1-2, the V gene TRBV19; no clear D gene. In germline, CDR1 is LNHDA, CDR2 SQIVND (reference sequence). The CDR3 loop spans 17 amino acids. Trimming left V 0 bases short and J 6 bases short, with 20 bases between. The CDR3 DNA is TGTGCCAGTAGTATAGATCCGGCTCGGTCAAAAAGGGATGGCTACACCTTC. Protein: CASSIDPARSKRDGYTF.

The genes are TRBV5-6 and TRBJ1-1; no reliable D call. The germline V gene encodes CDR1 SGHDT and CDR2 YYEEEE. This CDR3 has 14 residues. Deletions cut 1 base from V and 6 bases from J, with 13 bases between. The CDR3 sequence: CASSLLQTTAEAFF. CDR3 in DNA: TGTGCCAGCAGCTTGCTGCAGACGACGGCTGAAGCTTTCTTT.

The CDR3 region has the DNA TGTGCCACGCGGGAGGAGGGCATCTCCTACAATGAGCAGTTCTTC. Encoded protein: CATREEGISYNEQFF. The J gene is TRBJ2-1, the V gene TRBV19; TRBD2 matches 8 bases. The CDR3 consists of 15 residues. The germline V gene has CDR1 LNHDA and CDR2 SQIVND (reference sequence). V gave up 10 bases and J gave up 0 bases; unmatched junction bases: 8.

J is TRBJ1-1 and V is TRBV5-1, with D unresolved. Germline CDR1 and CDR2: SGHRS and YFSETQ. V lost 0 bases and J 0 bases, leaving 18 bases between the germline ends. The CDR3 length is 18 residues. CDR3 protein: CASSLGRGSAHMNTEAFF. CDR3 DNA sequence: TGCGCCAGCAGCTTGGGACGGGGAAGCGCTCATATGAACACTGAAGCTTTCTTT.

V usage is TRBV19 and J usage is TRBJ1-4; TRBD1 is a possible D gene (5 bases). The V gene lost 9 bases and the J gene lost 11 bases, with 28 bases spanning the gap. Germline values: CDR1 LNHDA, CDR2 SQIVND (reference sequence). The length of the CDR3 is 16 residues. CDR3 amino acids: CASRNTPGNLGGKLFF. The CDR3 nucleotides are TGTGCCAGCCGAAACACCCCGGGGAACTTGGGGGGGAAACTGTTTTTT.

The chain couples TRBV6-1 to TRBJ1-1; D remains ambiguous. The CDR3 length is 15 residues. Deletions cut 2 bases from V and 1 base from J, with 11 bases between. Germline CDR1 and CDR2: MNHNS and SASEGT. The DNA of the CDR3 is TGTGCCAGCAGTGAACGGACCCTCTGGAACACTGAAGCTTTCTTT. It specifies CASSERTLWNTEAFF.

The rearrangement joins TRBV29-1 to TRBJ1-2, with D unclear. V lost 4 bases and J 1 base, leaving 13 bases between the germline ends. CDR1 is SQVTM, CDR2 ANQGSEA, per germline. The length of the CDR3 is 14 residues. CDR3 DNA: TGCAGCGTTGTTTCCCCCGTACTTAACTATGGCTACACCTTC. Its protein is CSVVSPVLNYGYTF.

J is TRBJ2-2 and V is TRBV5-1, with TRBD1 as a possible D gene (5 bases). This CDR3 region has 14 residues. The V and J ends lost 6 bases and 4 bases respectively, with 13 bases between them. CDR1 and CDR2 from the germline V gene are SGHRS and YFSETQ. The DNA of the CDR3 is TGCGCCAGCACCCTAGGGGCTGTCACCGGGGAGCTGTTTTTT. Its translation is CASTLGAVTGELFF.

V and J are TRBV15 and TRBJ2-3; 7 positions match TRBD1. The CDR3 sequence is 15 residues long. Germline values: CDR1 LNHNV, CDR2 YYDKDF (reference sequence). V lost 0 bases and J lost 1; bases outside the gene matches: 1. CDR3 sequence (DNA): TGTGCCACCAGCAGAGACCAGGGGGGCACAGATACGCAGTATTTT. Protein product: CATSRDQGGTDTQYF.

The chain joins TRBV5-4 to TRBJ1-4; 9 nucleotides line up with TRBD1. Germline-derived CDR1 and CDR2 are SGHNT and YYREEE (reference sequence). V dropped 2 bases and J dropped 15; count of bases not matched to a gene: 11. This CDR3 spans 14 amino acids. This CDR3 is CASSFFGQGREMFF. The CDR3 DNA follows: TGTGCCAGCAGCTTTTTCGGACAGGGGAGGGAGATGTTTTTT.

This chain uses TRBV15 with TRBJ2-3; D possibly matches TRBD1 or TRBD2 (5 bases each). This CDR3 region has 16 residues. Per germline, CDR1 LNHNV and CDR2 YYDKDF (reference sequence). Trimming took 0 bases from V and 2 from J, leaving 12 bases between them. CDR3: CATSRERGRHTDTQYF. DNA for the CDR3: TGTGCCACCAGCAGAGAGAGGGGCAGGCACACAGATACGCAGTATTTT. Full variable domain (outside the CDR3, taken from reference TRBV15 and TRBJ2-3): DAMVIQNPRYQVTQFGKPVTLSCSQTLNHNVMYWYQQKSSQAPKLLFHYYDKDFNNEADTPDNFQSRRPNTSFCFLDIRSPGLGDTAMYLCATSRERGRHTDTQYFGPGTRLTVL.

The rearrangement links TRBV29-1 to TRBJ1-5; TRBD1 is a possible D gene (6 bases). Looked up from germline, CDR1 is SQVTM and CDR2 is ANQGSEA. The length of the CDR3 is 14 residues. The ends were cut back, 4 bases at V and 1 base at J, with 11 bases in the middle. CDR3 residues: CSVGGQLSNQPQHF. For the CDR3, the DNA is TGCAGCGTTGGAGGACAGCTAAGCAATCAGCCCCAGCATTTT. The variable domain in full, with the rest retrieved from reference TRBV29-1 and TRBJ1-5, is SAVISQKPSRDICQRGTSLTIQCQVDSQVTMMFWYRQQPGQSLTLIATANQGSEATYESGFVIDKFPISRPNLTFSTLTVSNMSPEDSSIYLCSVGGQLSNQPQHFGDGTRLSIL.

This chain links TRBV18 with TRBJ1-3, with D perhaps TRBD1 (6 bases). The CDR3 contains 18 residues. Germline CDR1 is KGHSH and CDR2 is LQKENI. Trimming took 0 bases from V and 4 from J, leaving 19 bases between them. The CDR3 DNA reads TGTGCCAGCTCACCACCGGGCCGGTCAGGGGTTACAGGAAACACCATATATTTT. This codes for CASSPPGRSGVTGNTIYF.

CDR3 residues: CASSFQETQYF. The DNA of the CDR3 is TGTGCCAGCAGCTTCCAAGAGACCCAGTACTTC. The J gene is TRBJ2-5, the V gene TRBV2; no clear D gene. In germline, CDR1 is SNHLY, CDR2 FYNNEI. V lost 6 bases, J lost 1 base, and 3 bases lay in between. The CDR3 totals 11 residues.

The chain uses TRBV10-2 and TRBJ1-1, with TRBD1 matching 9 bases. Trimming took 7 bases from V and 5 from J; bases not matched to a gene: 5. Per germline, CDR1 WSHSY and CDR2 SAAADI. The CDR3 is made up of 13 amino acids. In DNA form, the CDR3 reads TGCGCCAGCACCGACAGGGGGGGGACTGAAGCTTTCTTT. Its protein is CASTDRGGTEAFF.

V and J are TRBV18 and TRBJ1-2, with D unclear. The length of the CDR3 is 13 residues. Germline V gene sequence: CDR1 KGHSH, CDR2 LQKENI. Between the trimmed V and J ends, which lost 4 bases and 4 bases, there was a span of 10 bases. The chain's CDR3 is CASSQPDTYGYTF. DNA for the CDR3: TGTGCCAGCTCACAACCAGATACCTATGGCTACACCTTC. Using reference TRBV18 and TRBJ1-2 for the parts outside the CDR3, the full variable domain is NAGVMQNPRHLVRRRGQEARLRCSPMKGHSHVYWYRQLPEEGLKFMVYLQKENIIDESGMPKERFSAEFPKEGPSILRIQQVVRGDSAAYFCASSQPDTYGYTFGSGTRLTVV.

Here the CDR3 reads CASGLPVSNQPQHF. The CDR3, as DNA: TGTGCCAGCGGACTCCCCGTTAGCAATCAGCCCCAGCATTTT. This chain uses TRBV27 with TRBJ1-5, with D unclear. The CDR3 runs 14 residues. The V end lost 8 bases, the J end lost 0 bases, and 11 bases lay between the germline ends. Germline V CDR1 and CDR2: MNHEY, SMNVEV (reference sequence).

V usage is TRBV5-1 and J usage is TRBJ2-2; the D gene is possibly TRBD1 (6 bases). Per germline, CDR1 SGHRS and CDR2 YFSETQ. Trimming took off 1 base at V and 5 bases at J, with 12 bases between the two ends. This CDR3 is built from 15 residues. The CDR3 sequence: CASSLIAGETGELFF. The CDR3 DNA sequence: TGCGCCAGCAGCTTGATCGCAGGGGAGACCGGGGAGCTGTTTTTT.

The rearrangement uses TRBV5-6 and TRBJ2-7, with 7 bases lining up with TRBD1. The CDR3 runs to 14 residues. Unmatched junction bases numbered 7, after V lost 2 bases and J lost 5 bases. Germline V gene sequence: CDR1 SGHDT, CDR2 YYEEEE. DNA of the CDR3: TGTGCCAGCAGCTTTACAAGGGGGCAGAACGAGCAGTACTTC. This sequence encodes CASSFTRGQNEQYF.

The chain links TRBV5-1 to TRBJ1-2; D gene uncertain. The CDR3 contains 15 residues. Germline assignment: CDR1 SGHRS and CDR2 YFSETQ. The V end lost 0 bases, the J end lost 4 bases, and 13 bases lay between the germline ends. The CDR3 spells CASSLVAWTLYGYTF. The CDR3 DNA is TGCGCCAGCAGCTTGGTCGCGTGGACCCTCTATGGCTACACCTTC.

The V call is TRBV18, the J call TRBJ1-2, with 8 nucleotides matching TRBD1. Germline V gene data show CDR1 as KGHSH and CDR2 as LQKENI. This CDR3 region has 15 residues. V shed 3 bases and J 6 bases; nucleotides not matched to a gene: 9. The CDR3: CASSPGQAFGNGYTF. Here the CDR3 DNA reads TGTGCCAGCTCACCGGGACAGGCATTCGGGAATGGCTACACCTTC.

The chain is built from TRBV3-1 (or the pseudogene TRBV3-2) and TRBJ2-1; possibly TRBD2 for D (6 bases). The CDR3 totals 18 residues. Germline V gene sequence: CDR1 LGHDT, CDR2 YNNKEL (reference sequence). The germline V and J ends were trimmed by 0 bases and 1 base, with 16 bases remaining between them. CDR3 residues: CASSQDPPGVRSYNEQFF. Written as DNA, the CDR3 is TGTGCCAGCAGCCAAGATCCCCCGGGAGTGCGGTCCTACAATGAGCAGTTCTTC.

This chain uses TRBV9 with TRBJ2-7; TRBD2 agrees at 8 bases. The CDR3 runs to 14 residues. Trimming at V came to 3 bases and at J to 5 bases, leaving 7 bases not matched to a gene. Germline lookup yields CDR1 SGDLS and CDR2 YYNGEE. CDR3 loop: CASSALGAGDEQYF. The CDR3 region has the DNA TGTGCCAGCAGCGCCCTAGGAGCGGGGGACGAGCAGTACTTC.

V and J are TRBV7-9 and TRBJ2-2; 11 nucleotides line up with TRBD2. CDR1 is SEHNR, CDR2 FQNEAQ, per germline (reference sequence). The CDR3 has 17 amino acids. Trimming cost V 6 bases and J 3 bases; bases outside gene matches: 9. Written as DNA, the CDR3 is TGTGCCAGCAGTCCTACTAGCGGGGGAGTCTACACCGGGGAGCTGTTTTTT. Translation: CASSPTSGGVYTGELFF.